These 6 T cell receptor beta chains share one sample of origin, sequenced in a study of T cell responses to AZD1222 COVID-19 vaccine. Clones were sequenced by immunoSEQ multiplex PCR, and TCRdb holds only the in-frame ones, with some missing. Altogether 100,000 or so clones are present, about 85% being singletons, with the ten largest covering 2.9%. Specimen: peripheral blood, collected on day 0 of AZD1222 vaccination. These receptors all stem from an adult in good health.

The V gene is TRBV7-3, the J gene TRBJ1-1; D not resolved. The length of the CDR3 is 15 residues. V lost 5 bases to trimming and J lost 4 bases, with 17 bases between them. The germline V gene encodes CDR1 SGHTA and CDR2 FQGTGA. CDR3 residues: CASSAKSGGLTEAFF. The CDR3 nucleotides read TGTGCCAGCAGCGCCAAATCTGGTGGTCTCACTGAAGCTTTCTTT.

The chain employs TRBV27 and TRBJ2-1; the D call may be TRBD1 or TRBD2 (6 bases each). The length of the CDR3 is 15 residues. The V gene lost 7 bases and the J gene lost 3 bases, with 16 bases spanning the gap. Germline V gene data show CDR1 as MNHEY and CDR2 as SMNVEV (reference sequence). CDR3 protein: CASTLEGGVYNEQFF. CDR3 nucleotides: TGTGCCAGCACCCTGGAGGGGGGAGTCTACAATGAGCAGTTCTTC.

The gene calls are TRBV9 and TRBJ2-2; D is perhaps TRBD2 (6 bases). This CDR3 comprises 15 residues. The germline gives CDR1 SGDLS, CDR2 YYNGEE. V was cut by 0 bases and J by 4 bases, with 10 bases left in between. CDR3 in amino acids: CASSVGRVATGELFF. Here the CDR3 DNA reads TGTGCCAGCAGCGTAGGGAGGGTGGCCACCGGGGAGCTGTTTTTT.

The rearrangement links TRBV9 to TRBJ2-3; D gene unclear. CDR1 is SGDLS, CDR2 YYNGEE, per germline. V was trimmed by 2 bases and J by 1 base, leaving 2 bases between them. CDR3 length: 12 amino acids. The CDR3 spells CASSVRTDTQYF. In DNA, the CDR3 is TGTGCCAGCAGCGTCCGCACAGATACGCAGTATTTT.

CDR3 protein: CASAGFYGEAFF. DNA for the CDR3: TGTGCCAGTGCAGGGTTCTACGGTGAAGCTTTCTTT. The chain recombines TRBV19 with TRBJ1-1; possible D gene TRBD1, 5 bases. The CDR3 extends over 12 amino acids. The ends were cut back, 8 bases at V and 7 bases at J, with 14 bases in the middle. The V gene's germline CDR1 is LNHDA and CDR2 SQIVND (reference sequence).

The CDR3 is CASSQGLRGSGTQYF. The CDR3 nucleotides are TGCGCCAGCAGCCAAGGGCTCCGGGGGTCAGGGACCCAGTACTTC. The genes are TRBV4-1 and TRBJ2-5, with a tentative D call TRBD2 (6 bases). This CDR3 has 15 amino acids. CDR1 and CDR2 from the germline V gene are MGHRA and YSYEKL. The germline V and J ends were trimmed by 1 base and 7 bases, with 16 bases remaining between them.